One and the same sample provided the 3 T cell receptor beta chains below, sequenced in a study of PD-1 blockade in classical Hodgkin lymphoma. Sequencing was performed with immunoSEQ multiplex PCR; in TCRdb, only in-frame clones are kept and a portion is missing. The sample lists approximately 12,000 clones, 82% occurring once. Relapse after autologous stem cell transplantation occurred in every patient, and brentuximab vedotin exposure varied. The material sequenced was peripheral blood mononuclear cells (PBMCs), taken before the second cycle of nivolumab. These receptors originate from a human donor with classical Hodgkin lymphoma.

V is TRBV7-8 and J is TRBJ1-3; TRBD1 aligns across 7 bases. Germline V CDR1 and CDR2: SGHVS, FQNEAQ. The V and J ends lost 1 base and 0 bases, in that order; junction bases with no gene match: 3. The CDR3 is 16 amino acids. The CDR3: CASSLEGGHSGNTIYF. The CDR3 bases are TGTGCCAGCAGCTTAGAAGGGGGCCACTCTGGAAACACCATATATTTT.

The J gene is TRBJ2-7, the V gene TRBV7-9, with D possibly matching TRBD2 (5 bases). Trimming left V 5 bases short and J 4 bases short, with 18 bases between. The germline V gene encodes CDR1 SEHNR and CDR2 FQNEAQ (reference sequence). The CDR3 has 15 residues. CDR3 protein: CASSPGLIKVYEQYF. The CDR3 DNA follows: TGTGCCAGCAGCCCCGGACTCATTAAGGTTTACGAGCAGTACTTC. Full variable domain (remainder filled in from reference TRBV7-9 and TRBJ2-7): DTGVSQNPRHKITKRGQNVTFRCDPISEHNRLYWYRQTLGQGPEFLTYFQNEAQLEKSRLLSDRFSAERPKGSFSTLEIQRTEQGDSAMYLCASSPGLIKVYEQYFGPGTRLTVT.

This clone was seen just once. The V and J genes are TRBV30 and TRBJ2-7; 7 positions match TRBD1. After removal of 4 bases from V and 3 bases from J, the junction contained 6 bases not matched to a gene. This CDR3 comprises 13 residues. CDR1 GTSNPN and CDR2 SVGIG come from the germline V gene (reference sequence). CDR3 region: CAWIRAGGYEQYF. The CDR3 DNA sequence: TGTGCCTGGATACGAGCAGGGGGCTACGAGCAGTACTTC. The full variable domain, rest sourced from reference TRBV30 and TRBJ2-7, is SQTIHQWPATLVQPVGSPLSLECTVEGTSNPNLYWYRQAAGRGLQLLFYSVGIGQISSEVPQNLSASRPQDRQFILSSKKLLLSDSGFYLCAWIRAGGYEQYFGPGTRLTVT.